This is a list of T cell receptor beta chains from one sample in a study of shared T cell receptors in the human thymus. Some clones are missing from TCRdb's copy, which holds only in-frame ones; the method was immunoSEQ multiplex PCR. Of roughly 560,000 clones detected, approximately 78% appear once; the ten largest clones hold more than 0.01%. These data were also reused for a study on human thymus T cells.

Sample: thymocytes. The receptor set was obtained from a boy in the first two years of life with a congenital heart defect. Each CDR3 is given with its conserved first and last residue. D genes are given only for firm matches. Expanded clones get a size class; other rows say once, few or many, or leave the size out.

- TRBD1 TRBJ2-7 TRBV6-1 TGTGCCAGCAGTCCACCTCGGACAGGGACCGAGCAGTACTTC CASSPPRTGTEQYF
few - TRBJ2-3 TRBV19 TGTGCCAGTAGTCGATCGGCTAGCACACAAACTTCCCATCAGTATTTT CASSRSASTQTSHQYF
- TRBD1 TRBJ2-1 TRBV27 TGTGCCAGCAGCCCCCCCGTGACAAGGGGGCCCCCTGAGCAGTTCTTC CASSPPVTRGPPEQFF
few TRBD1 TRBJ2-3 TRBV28 TGTGCCAGCAGTCCTGACAGGGTTAGAACAGATACGCAGTATTTT CASSPDRVRTDTQYF
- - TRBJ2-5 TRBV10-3 TGTGCCATCAGTGCCCCCCCCGGAGAGACCCAGTACTTC CAISAPPGETQYF
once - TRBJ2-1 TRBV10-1 TGCGCCAGCAGTGAGTCTACAGCGGCAGAGACAATGAGGCAGTTCTTC CASSESTAAETMRQFF
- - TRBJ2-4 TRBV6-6 TGTGCCAGCAGTTTCCGGTCTTATGGCAAAAACATTCAGTACTTC CASSFRSYGKNIQYF
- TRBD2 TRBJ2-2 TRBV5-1 TGCGCCAGCCTTGGGACTAGCGGGAGGGGAGCGCGATTTTACGCGAACACCGGGGAGCTGTTTTTT CASLGTSGRGARFYANTGELFF
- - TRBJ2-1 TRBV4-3 TGCGCCAGCAGCCAAGAGGAAACAGGCAGAGGCGAGCAGTTCTTC CASSQEETGRGEQFF
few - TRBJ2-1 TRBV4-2 TGTGCCAGCAGCCCCGGACAGAGGGGGAATGAGCAGTTCTTC CASSPGQRGNEQFF
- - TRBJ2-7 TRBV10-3 TGTGCCATCAGTGGTACCACAGGCGAGGCCCGGTTCTCCGAGCAGTACTTC CAISGTTGEARFSEQYF
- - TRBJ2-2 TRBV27 TGTGCCAGCAGTTATTACCGGAGGAACACCGGGGAGCTGTTTTTT CASSYYRRNTGELFF
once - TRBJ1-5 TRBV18 TGTGCCAGCTCAGACAGCGATCAGCCCCAGCATTTT CASSDSDQPQHF
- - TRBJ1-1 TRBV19 TGTGCCAGTAGTATGGTCGTGGGGGGTGCTTTCTTT CASSMVVGGAFF
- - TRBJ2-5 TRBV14 TGTGCCAGCAGCCAAGATCAGGGAGAGACCCAGTACTTC CASSQDQGETQYF
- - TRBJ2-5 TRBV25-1 TGTGCCAGCATCTCACAGGAGACCCAGTACTTC CASISQETQYF
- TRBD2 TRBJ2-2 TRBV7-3 TGTGCCAGCGGGCTAGCGGGAGTAGCGGACACCGGGGAGCTGTTTTTT CASGLAGVADTGELFF
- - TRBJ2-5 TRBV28 TGTGCCAGCAGTTTGCCCCAGGGGTCCCCAGAGACCCAGTACTTC CASSLPQGSPETQYF
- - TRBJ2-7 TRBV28 TGTGCCAGCAGTTCCGAACCCCCCTTGGGCAGAGACTACGAGCAGTACTTC CASSSEPPLGRDYEQYF
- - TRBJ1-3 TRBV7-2 TGTGCCAGCAGCCTCAGGGACTCTGGAAACACCATATATTTT CASSLRDSGNTIYF